One sample yielded the 24 T cell receptor beta chains listed below, sequenced in a study of blood T cell repertoires in COVID-19. Repertoires were generated with immunoSEQ multiplex PCR, while TCRdb's copy carries only in-frame clones and drops some. The sample holds around 230,000 clones; 70% to 85% are singletons and the top ten take more than 8%. The sequenced sample was peripheral blood. These receptors all stem from a woman older than 75 with acute or convalescent COVID-19.

V usage is TRBV19 and J usage is TRBJ1-1; D gene ambiguous. The CDR3 runs 13 residues. Germline-derived CDR1 and CDR2 are LNHDA and SQIVND (reference sequence). Trimming took 5 bases from V and 0 from J, leaving 7 bases between them. In nucleotides, the CDR3 is TGTGCCAGTAGTGTCGGGGTGAACACTGAAGCTTTCTTT. Its protein is CASSVGVNTEAFF. Variable domain in full (rest from reference TRBV19 and TRBJ1-1): DGGITQSPKYLFRKEGQNVTLSCEQNLNHDAMYWYRQDPGQGLRLIYYSQIVNDFQKGDIAEGYSVSREKKESFPLTVTSAQKNPTAFYLCASSVGVNTEAFFGQGTRLTVV.

This chain links TRBV2 with TRBJ2-2; D not resolved. CDR1 and CDR2 (germline): SNHLY, FYNNEI. Trimming stripped 6 bases from V and 4 bases from J, with 9 bases between. This CDR3 is built from 13 residues. CDR3 DNA: TGTGCCAGCAGGGGCCCTATCACCGGGGAGCTGTTTTTT. Residues: CASRGPITGELFF. The full variable domain, in which reference TRBV2 and TRBJ2-2 provide the parts outside the CDR3, is EPEVTQTPSHQVTQMGQEVILRCVPISNHLYFYWYRQILGQKVEFLVSFYNNEISEKSEIFDDQFSVERPDGSNFTLKIRSTKLEDSAMYFCASRGPITGELFFGEGSRLTVL.

The chain is built from TRBV12-3 or TRBV12-4 and TRBJ1-6; 7 bases map to TRBD1. The V gene end was trimmed by 5 bases and the J gene end by 9 bases; junction bases not matched to a gene: 4. The length of the CDR3 is 13 residues. CDR3 region: CASSPTGVSPLHF. The CDR3 DNA reads TGTGCCAGCAGTCCCACAGGGGTTTCACCCCTCCACTTT.

CDR3 in amino acids: CASSPPGRGLGGYTF. CDR3 coding DNA: TGTGCCAGCAGCCCACCTGGCAGGGGGCTTGGTGGCTACACCTTC. This rearrangement joins TRBV7-9 to TRBJ1-2, with 8 bases identical to TRBD1. V lost 5 bases and J lost 7; bases outside the gene matches: 12. The CDR3 has 15 amino acids. Germline V lookup: CDR1 SEHNR, CDR2 FQNEAQ (reference sequence).

This clone has only a few counts. The V gene is TRBV30, the J gene TRBJ1-5; tentatively, D is TRBD1 (5 bases). Per germline, CDR1 GTSNPN and CDR2 SVGIG (reference sequence). CDR3 length: 15 residues. V was clipped by 2 bases and J by 0 bases, with 11 bases between them. The CDR3 DNA is TGTGCCTGGAGTAGGGACTTGAATAGCAATCAGCCCCAGCATTTT. It translates to CAWSRDLNSNQPQHF.

The rearrangement joins TRBV6-6 to TRBJ2-3; 10 positions agree with TRBD2. V shed 4 bases, J shed 2 bases, and the junction held 6 bases outside the gene matches. Germline assignment: CDR1 MNHNY and CDR2 SVGAGI (reference sequence). The CDR3 has 16 amino acids. Written as DNA, the CDR3 is TGTGCCAGCAGTTGGAGCGGGGGGGCCAACACAGATACGCAGTATTTT. Protein product: CASSWSGGANTDTQYF.

The chain is built from TRBV6-5 and TRBJ1-3, with 8 bases aligning to TRBD1. The CDR3 is made up of 14 amino acids. After removal of 5 bases from V and 10 bases from J, the junction contained 10 bases not matched to a gene. Germline V gives CDR1 MNHEY, CDR2 SVGAGI. The CDR3 nucleotides read TGTGCCAGCAGTAGGACAGGGTCGTACGGGACCATATATTTT. Its translation is CASSRTGSYGTIYF.

This clone has just one count. The chain carries TRBV11-3 and TRBJ2-5; D uncertain. This CDR3 is 13 amino acids long. V lost 3 bases to trimming and J lost 0 bases, with 5 bases between them. Germline CDR1 SGHNT, CDR2 YENEEA. DNA for the CDR3: TGTGCCAGCAGCTTGGGCAACCAAGAGACCCAGTACTTC. Translation gives CASSLGNQETQYF.

This clone was detected only once. The chain employs TRBV3-1 (or the pseudogene TRBV3-2) and TRBJ2-1; D is perhaps TRBD2 (7 bases). Germline V gene lookup returns CDR1 LGHDT and CDR2 YNNKEL (reference sequence). The CDR3 extends over 15 amino acids. V dropped 4 bases and J dropped 4 bases, with 14 bases sitting between them. The CDR3: CASSREGGAYNEQFF. The CDR3 DNA sequence: TGTGCCAGCAGCCGGGAGGGGGGAGCTTACAATGAGCAGTTCTTC.

V gene TRBV5-5 combines with J gene TRBJ2-7, with TRBD1 as a possible D gene (6 bases). With 5 bases removed from V and 1 base from J, the gap between germline ends came to 13 bases. The CDR3 loop spans 14 amino acids. From germline, CDR1 is SGHKS and CDR2 YYEKEE (reference sequence). The CDR3 loop is CASRLHRESYEQYF. The CDR3 nucleotides read TGTGCCAGCAGATTACACAGGGAGTCCTACGAGCAGTACTTC.

This clone appeared a single time. The chain employs TRBV10-3 and TRBJ1-1, with no clear D. Germline loops: CDR1 ENHRY, CDR2 SYGVKD. The CDR3 covers 13 residues. V lost 3 bases and J lost 1, with 6 bases in between. The CDR3 loop is CAISEAENTEAFF. Written as DNA, the CDR3 is TGTGCCATCAGTGAAGCCGAGAACACTGAAGCTTTCTTT.

This rearrangement joins TRBV10-1 to TRBJ1-3; no firm D call. Per the germline V gene, CDR1 is WNHNN and CDR2 is SYGVQD (reference sequence). The CDR3 is made up of 14 amino acids. Trimming took 6 bases from V and 8 from J, leaving 17 bases between them. The CDR3 sequence is CASRPGSYRDTIYF. The CDR3 region has the DNA TGCGCCAGCAGGCCGGGGTCCTATAGGGACACCATATATTTT.

V and J are TRBV27 and TRBJ1-2; tentative D call: TRBD1 (6 bases). The germline V and J ends were trimmed by 5 bases and 6 bases, with 19 bases remaining between them. CDR3 length: 15 amino acids. Germline V CDR1 and CDR2: MNHEY, SMNVEV (reference sequence). CDR3 sequence (DNA): TGTGCCAGCAGTGACCCGGACAGAGACATGCATGGCTACACCTTC. Translation gives CASSDPDRDMHGYTF.

This clone was observed a few times. V and J are TRBV28 and TRBJ1-5; no firm D call. The germline V gene encodes CDR1 MDHEN and CDR2 SYDVKM. V was shortened by 3 bases and J by 4 bases, with 10 bases between the two germline ends. This CDR3 contains 14 residues. The CDR3 nucleotides read TGTGCCAGCAGTTTTCCCGGGATGAATCAGCCCCAGCATTTT. Protein sequence: CASSFPGMNQPQHF. Looking up the rest from reference TRBV28 and TRBJ1-5 gives the full variable domain: DVKVTQSSRYLVKRTGEKVFLECVQDMDHENMFWYRQDPGLGLRLIYFSYDVKMKEKGDIPEGYSVSREKKERFSLILESASTNQTSMYLCASSFPGMNQPQHFGDGTRLSIL.

This chain connects TRBV21-1 to TRBJ1-5; the D segment call TRBD1 is taken from the table without a DNA check. TRBV21-1 is described as a pseudogene. The CDR3 is 19 residues long. The chain's CDR3 is CASSKYPHPGFHSNQPQHF. DNA of the CDR3: TGTGCCAGCAGCAAATACCCCCATCCAGGGTTCCATAGCAATCAGCCCCAGCATTTT.

The chain is built from TRBV27 and TRBJ2-7; D is perhaps TRBD2 (6 bases). V was shortened by 6 bases and J by 0 bases, with 18 bases between the two germline ends. This CDR3 has 16 amino acids. Per germline, CDR1 MNHEY and CDR2 SMNVEV (reference sequence). The CDR3 nucleotides are TGTGCCAGCAGCTCTCTCCGGGACTCGACCTCCTACGAGCAGTACTTC. Protein sequence: CASSSLRDSTSYEQYF.

The rearrangement links TRBV28 to TRBJ1-1; the D gene is possibly TRBD1 (5 bases). This CDR3 spans 14 amino acids. Per the germline V gene, CDR1 is MDHEN and CDR2 is SYDVKM. V dropped 4 bases and J dropped 5 bases, with 14 bases sitting between them. Here the CDR3 reads CASSWGVMDTEAFF. CDR3 DNA: TGTGCCAGCAGTTGGGGGGTCATGGATACTGAAGCTTTCTTT.

This rearrangement joins TRBV5-1 to TRBJ1-3, with TRBD1 identical over 7 bases. This CDR3 comprises 15 residues. Germline loops: CDR1 SGHRS, CDR2 YFSETQ. With 4 bases clipped from V and 0 bases from J, the junction kept 4 bases outside the gene matches. For the CDR3, the DNA is TGCGCCAGCAGCAGGGGACAGAGCTCTGGAAACACCATATATTTT. This translates into CASSRGQSSGNTIYF.

The chain carries TRBV30 and TRBJ1-1, with D unclear. The CDR3 extends over 12 amino acids. CDR1 is GTSNPN and CDR2 is SVGIG in the germline V gene (reference sequence). Trimming shortened V by 2 bases and J by 1 base, and 5 bases separated the two germline ends. The CDR3: CAWSSWNTEAFF. CDR3 bases: TGTGCCTGGAGTTCGTGGAACACTGAAGCTTTCTTT.

The CDR3 region has the DNA TGTGCCAGCAGTTTCGGGGATCAGCCCCAGCATTTT. Encoded protein: CASSFGDQPQHF. The rearrangement joins TRBV12-3 or TRBV12-4 to TRBJ1-5; no clear D. CDR3 length: 12 residues. V lost 3 bases and J lost 5, with 5 bases in between.

The chain combines TRBV7-2 with TRBJ1-2; 8 bases are shared with TRBD1. The CDR3 is made up of 15 amino acids. The germline gives CDR1 SGHTA, CDR2 FQGNSA. The J segment lost 7 bases and the V segment lost 4 bases, leaving 11 bases of the junction unmatched. CDR3 nucleotide sequence: TGTGCCAGCAGCTCCCGGACAGGGCCAGGGCGTGGCTACACCTTC. As protein: CASSSRTGPGRGYTF.

This chain uses TRBV5-1 with TRBJ1-2, with 9 bases identical to TRBD1. Trimming at V came to 4 bases and at J to 0 bases, leaving 7 bases not matched to a gene. The CDR3 contains 16 residues. CDR1 is SGHRS, CDR2 YFSETQ, per germline. Here the CDR3 reads CASSPGTGRTNYGYTF. The DNA of the CDR3 is TGCGCCAGCAGCCCCGGGACAGGGAGAACTAACTATGGCTACACCTTC.

The chain uses TRBV28 and TRBJ1-5; TRBD1 is a possible D gene (5 bases). Germline-derived CDR1 and CDR2 are MDHEN and SYDVKM. The germline V and J ends were trimmed by 6 bases and 6 bases, with 12 bases remaining between them. This CDR3 comprises 13 residues. The CDR3 sequence: CASSFDRIQPQHF. The CDR3 DNA follows: TGTGCCAGCAGCTTCGACAGAATTCAGCCCCAGCATTTT.

The rearrangement links TRBV5-4 to TRBJ2-5; 13 nucleotides line up with TRBD2. The CDR3 has 16 residues. J gave up 4 bases and V 2 bases, and 5 bases lay outside the gene matches. Per the germline V gene, CDR1 is SGHNT and CDR2 is YYREEE (reference sequence). The CDR3 loop reads CASSFLLAGGLETQYF. CDR3 DNA: TGTGCCAGCAGCTTCCTACTAGCGGGGGGGCTAGAGACCCAGTACTTC.